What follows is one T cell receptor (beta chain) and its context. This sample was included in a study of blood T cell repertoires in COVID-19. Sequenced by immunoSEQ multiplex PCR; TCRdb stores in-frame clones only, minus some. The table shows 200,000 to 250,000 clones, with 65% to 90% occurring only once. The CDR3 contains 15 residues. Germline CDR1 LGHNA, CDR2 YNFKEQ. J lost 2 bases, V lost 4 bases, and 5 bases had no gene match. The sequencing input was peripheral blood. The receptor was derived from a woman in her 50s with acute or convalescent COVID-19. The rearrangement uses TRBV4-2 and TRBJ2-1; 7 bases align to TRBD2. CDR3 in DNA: TGTGCCAGCAGCCCCGGGAGGACAACCTACAATGAGCAGTTCTTC. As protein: CASSPGRTTYNEQFF.